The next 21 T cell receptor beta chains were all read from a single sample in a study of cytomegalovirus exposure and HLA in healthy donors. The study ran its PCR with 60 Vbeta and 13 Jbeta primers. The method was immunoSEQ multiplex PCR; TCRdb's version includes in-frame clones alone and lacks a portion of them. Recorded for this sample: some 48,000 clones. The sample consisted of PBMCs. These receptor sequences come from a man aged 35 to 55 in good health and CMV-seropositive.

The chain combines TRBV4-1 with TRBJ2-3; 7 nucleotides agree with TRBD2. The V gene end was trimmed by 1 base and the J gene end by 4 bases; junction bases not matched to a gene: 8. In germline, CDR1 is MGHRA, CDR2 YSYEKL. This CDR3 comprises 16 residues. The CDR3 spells CASSQAEGGSSDTQYF. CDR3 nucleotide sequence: TGCGCCAGCAGCCAAGCTGAGGGCGGGAGTTCAGATACGCAGTATTTT.

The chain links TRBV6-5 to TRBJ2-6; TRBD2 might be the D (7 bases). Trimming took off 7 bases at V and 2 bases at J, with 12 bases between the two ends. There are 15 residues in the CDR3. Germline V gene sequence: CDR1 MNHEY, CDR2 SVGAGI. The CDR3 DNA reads TGTGCCAGCAACAAAGGGGGGGCTGGGGCCAACGTCCTGACTTTC. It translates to CASNKGGAGANVLTF.

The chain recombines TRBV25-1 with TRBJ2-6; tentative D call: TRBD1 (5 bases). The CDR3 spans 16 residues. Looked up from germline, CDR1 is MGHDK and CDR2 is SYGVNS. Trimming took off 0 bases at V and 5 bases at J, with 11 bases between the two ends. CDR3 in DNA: TGTGCCAGCAGTGAATATGGTCAGGGCCGGGCCAACGTCCTGACTTTC. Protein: CASSEYGQGRANVLTF.

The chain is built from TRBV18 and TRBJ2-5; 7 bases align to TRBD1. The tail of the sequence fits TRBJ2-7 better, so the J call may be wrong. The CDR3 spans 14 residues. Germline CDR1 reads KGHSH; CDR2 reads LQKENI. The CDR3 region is CASSPGDRSYEQYF. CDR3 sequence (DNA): TGTGCCAGCTCACCGGGGGACAGATCCTACGAGCAGTACTTC.

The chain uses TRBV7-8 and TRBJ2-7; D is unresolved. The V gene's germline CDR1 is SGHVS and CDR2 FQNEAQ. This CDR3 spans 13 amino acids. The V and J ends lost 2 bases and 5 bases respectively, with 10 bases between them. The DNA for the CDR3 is TGTGCCAGCAGCTTAACAATCCCTGACGAGCAGTACTTC. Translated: CASSLTIPDEQYF.

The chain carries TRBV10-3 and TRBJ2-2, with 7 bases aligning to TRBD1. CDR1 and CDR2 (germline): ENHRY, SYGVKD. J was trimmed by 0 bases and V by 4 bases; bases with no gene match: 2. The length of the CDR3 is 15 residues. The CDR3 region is CAISGQGANTGELFF. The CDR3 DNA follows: TGTGCCATCAGTGGCCAGGGGGCGAACACCGGGGAGCTGTTTTTT.

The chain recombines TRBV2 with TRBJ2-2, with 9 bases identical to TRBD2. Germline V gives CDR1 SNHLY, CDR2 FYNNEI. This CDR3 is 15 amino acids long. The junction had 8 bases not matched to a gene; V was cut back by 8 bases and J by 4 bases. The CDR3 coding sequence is TGTGCCAGCTTCCGGGGCGGGGGGGCCACCGGGGAGCTGTTTTTT. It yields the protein CASFRGGGATGELFF.

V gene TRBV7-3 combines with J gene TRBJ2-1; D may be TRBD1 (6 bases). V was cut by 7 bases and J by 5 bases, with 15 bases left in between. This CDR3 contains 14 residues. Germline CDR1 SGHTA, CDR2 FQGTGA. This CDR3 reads CASTRGAGDNEQFF. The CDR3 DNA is TGTGCCAGCACCCGGGGCGCAGGGGACAATGAGCAGTTCTTC.

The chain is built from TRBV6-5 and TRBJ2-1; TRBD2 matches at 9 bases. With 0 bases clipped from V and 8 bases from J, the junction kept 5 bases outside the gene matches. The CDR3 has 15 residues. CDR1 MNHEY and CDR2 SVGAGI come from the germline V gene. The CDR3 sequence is CASSYSSGGPYEQFF. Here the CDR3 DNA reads TGTGCCAGCAGTTACTCGAGCGGGGGGCCCTATGAGCAGTTCTTC.

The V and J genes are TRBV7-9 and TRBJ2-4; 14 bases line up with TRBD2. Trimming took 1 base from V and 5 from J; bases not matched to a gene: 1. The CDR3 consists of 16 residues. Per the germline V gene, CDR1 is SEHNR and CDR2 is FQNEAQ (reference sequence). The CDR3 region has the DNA TGTGCCAGCAGCTTAGGGGGACTAGCGGGAGAAAACATTCAGTACTTC. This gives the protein CASSLGGLAGENIQYF.

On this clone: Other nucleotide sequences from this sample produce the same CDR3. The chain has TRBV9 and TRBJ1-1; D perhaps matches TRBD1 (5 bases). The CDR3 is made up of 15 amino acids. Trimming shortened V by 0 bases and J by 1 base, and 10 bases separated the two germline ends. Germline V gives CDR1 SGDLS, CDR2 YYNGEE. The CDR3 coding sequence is TGTGCCAGCAGCGTAGATCCCGACAGGAACACTGAAGCTTTCTTT. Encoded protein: CASSVDPDRNTEAFF.

The CDR3 DNA reads as TGTGCCAGCAGCTTTGTAGGGGGTCCGAACACCGGGGAGCTGTTTTTT. The encoded protein is CASSFVGGPNTGELFF. The V gene is TRBV7-6, the J gene TRBJ2-2, with D perhaps TRBD1 (6 bases). Between the trimmed V and J ends, which lost 3 bases and 0 bases, there was a span of 11 bases. CDR3 length: 16 amino acids. Germline values: CDR1 SGHVS, CDR2 FNYEAQ.

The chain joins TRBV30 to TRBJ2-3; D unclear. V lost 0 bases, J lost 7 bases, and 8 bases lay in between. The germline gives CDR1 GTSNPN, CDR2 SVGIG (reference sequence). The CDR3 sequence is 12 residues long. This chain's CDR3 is CAWSVDSHTQYF. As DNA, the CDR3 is TGTGCCTGGAGTGTAGACTCTCATACGCAGTATTTT.

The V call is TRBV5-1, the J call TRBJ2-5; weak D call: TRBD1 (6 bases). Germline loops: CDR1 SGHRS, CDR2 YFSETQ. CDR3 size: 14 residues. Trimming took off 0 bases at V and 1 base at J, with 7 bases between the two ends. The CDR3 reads CASSLGGPQETQYF. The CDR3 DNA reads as TGCGCCAGCAGCTTGGGGGGGCCCCAAGAGACCCAGTACTTC.

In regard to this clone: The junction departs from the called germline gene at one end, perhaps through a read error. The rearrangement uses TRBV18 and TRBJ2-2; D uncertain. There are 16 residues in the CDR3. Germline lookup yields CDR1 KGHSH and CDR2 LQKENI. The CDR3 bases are TGTGCCGGCTCACCAGCCTTTGGCTCGAACACCGGGGAGCTGTTTTTT. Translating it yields CAGSPAFGSNTGELFF.

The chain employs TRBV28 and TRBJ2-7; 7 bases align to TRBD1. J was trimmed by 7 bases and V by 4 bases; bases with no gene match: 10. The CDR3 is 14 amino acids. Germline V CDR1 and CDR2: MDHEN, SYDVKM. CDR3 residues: CASSSGTAPAEQYF. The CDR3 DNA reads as TGTGCCAGCAGTTCCGGGACAGCCCCCGCGGAGCAGTACTTC. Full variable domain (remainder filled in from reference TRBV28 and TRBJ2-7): DVKVTQSSRYLVKRTGEKVFLECVQDMDHENMFWYRQDPGLGLRLIYFSYDVKMKEKGDIPEGYSVSREKKERFSLILESASTNQTSMYLCASSSGTAPAEQYFGPGTRLTVT.

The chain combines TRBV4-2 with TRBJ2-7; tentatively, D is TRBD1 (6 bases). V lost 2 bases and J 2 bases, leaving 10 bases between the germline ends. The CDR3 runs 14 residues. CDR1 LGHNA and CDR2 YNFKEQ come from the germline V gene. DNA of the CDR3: TGTGCCAGCAGCCAAAGAGGGGGTCCCTACGAGCAGTACTTC. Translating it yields CASSQRGGPYEQYF.

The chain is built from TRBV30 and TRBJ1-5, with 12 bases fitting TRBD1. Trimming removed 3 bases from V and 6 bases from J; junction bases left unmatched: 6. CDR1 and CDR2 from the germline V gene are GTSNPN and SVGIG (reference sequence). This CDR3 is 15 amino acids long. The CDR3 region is CAWSGGTGGRQPQHF. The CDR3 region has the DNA TGTGCCTGGAGCGGGGGGACAGGGGGCCGTCAGCCCCAGCATTTT.

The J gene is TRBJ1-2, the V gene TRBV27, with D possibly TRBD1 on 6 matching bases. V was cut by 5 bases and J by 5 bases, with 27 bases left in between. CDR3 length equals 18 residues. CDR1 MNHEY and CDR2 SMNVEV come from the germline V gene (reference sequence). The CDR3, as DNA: TGTGCCAGCAGTCCAATAAAACCCGGGACACCGGGGCGGTATGGCTACACCTTC. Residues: CASSPIKPGTPGRYGYTF.

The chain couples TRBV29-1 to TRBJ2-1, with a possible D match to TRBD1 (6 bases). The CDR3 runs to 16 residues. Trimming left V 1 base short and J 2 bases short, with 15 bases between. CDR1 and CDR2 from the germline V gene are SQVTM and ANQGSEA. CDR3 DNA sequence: TGCAGCGTTGAAGGCTCTACAGGGATCGCCTACAATGAGCAGTTCTTC. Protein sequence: CSVEGSTGIAYNEQFF.

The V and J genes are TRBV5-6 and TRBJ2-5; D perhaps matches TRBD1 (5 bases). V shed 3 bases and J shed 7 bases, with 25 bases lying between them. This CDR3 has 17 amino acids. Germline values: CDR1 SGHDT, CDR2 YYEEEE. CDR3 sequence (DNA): TGTGCCAGCAGCTATGACGACAGCTACACAACCGAAGGGACCCAGTACTTC. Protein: CASSYDDSYTTEGTQYF.